The 12 T cell receptor beta chains given below trace back to one sample, sequenced in a study of prognosis after radiotherapy for stage I lung cancer. It was by two-round multiplex PCR that TCR beta CDR3 was amplified from genomic DNA. Round-one PCR had primers specific to each TRBV and TRBJ gene. TCRdb re-called the multiplex PCR reads through MiXCR, storing one row per CDR3 protein. The data contain around 16,000 distinct CDR3 sequences, about a sixth of them singletons. Sequencing was performed on PBMCs, taken before or after stereotactic body radiation therapy (not recorded which). These receptor sequences come from a donor over 45 with non-small cell lung cancer.

As concerns this clonotype: A single base is all that separates this from a far larger clone, so a read error is likely. The rearrangement links TRBV19 to TRBJ2-7, with D perhaps assigned TRBD1 or TRBD2 (6 bases each). This CDR3 has 14 residues. From germline, CDR1 is LNHDA and CDR2 SQIVND (reference sequence). The V gene lost 9 bases and the J gene lost 2 bases, with 17 bases spanning the gap. CDR3 nucleotide sequence: TGTGCCAGCAGTTTAGTGGGGGGCCCCTACGAGCAGTACGTC. Its translation is CASSLVGGPYEQYV.

This clonotype was counted at least ten times. The chain has TRBV20-1 and TRBJ2-1, with TRBD2 matching 7 bases. The CDR3 spans 15 residues. V shed 6 bases, J shed 3 bases, and the junction held 11 bases outside the gene matches. Germline V lookup: CDR1 DFQATT, CDR2 SNEGSKA (reference sequence). The CDR3 nucleotides are TGCAGTGCCGGGCAGTCGGGCGGGGGCTACAATGAGCAGTTCTTC. This translates into CSAGQSGGGYNEQFF.

This clonotype occurred a few times. A far larger clone is one base from this, pointing to a likely read error. CDR3 protein: CASSYKVGPCEQYF. The CDR3 DNA is TGTGCCAGCAGTTACAAGGTTGGTCCCTGCGAGCAGTACTTC. The V call is TRBV6-9, the J call TRBJ2-7; D not resolved. V was clipped by 3 bases and J by 6 bases, with 15 bases between them. Germline values: CDR1 MNHGY, CDR2 SVAAGI. The CDR3 totals 14 residues.

Note on this clonotype: Since a much larger clone is just one base distant, this may be a read error. The gene calls are TRBV6-9 and TRBJ2-1, with 9 bases that match TRBD1. Germline V lookup: CDR1 MNHGY, CDR2 SVAAGI. CDR3 length equals 15 residues. This chain's CDR3 is CASSYTGTGNNGQFF. CDR3 sequence (DNA): TGTGCCAGCAGTTACACCGGGACAGGGAATAATGGGCAGTTCTTC.

The chain couples TRBV9 to TRBJ2-2; 12 bases align to TRBD1. V lost 2 bases and J lost 6; bases outside the gene matches: 2. There are 15 residues in the CDR3. The V gene's germline CDR1 is SGDLS and CDR2 YYNGEE. For the CDR3, the DNA is TGTGCCAGCAGCGTTGGGACAGGGGGCCCCGGGGAGCTGTTTTTT. This gives the protein CASSVGTGGPGELFF.

This rearrangement joins TRBV25-1 to TRBJ2-1; D might be TRBD1 or TRBD2, each matching 5 bases. The germline V gene encodes CDR1 MGHDK and CDR2 SYGVNS. Between the trimmed V and J ends, which lost 4 bases and 5 bases, there was a span of 15 bases. The length of the CDR3 is 15 residues. The CDR3 is CASSGRPGDHNEQFF. In DNA form, the CDR3 reads TGTGCCAGCAGTGGCAGGCCCGGGGACCACAATGAGCAGTTCTTC.

This clonotype was seen many times. This chain links TRBV5-6 with TRBJ2-3; D unresolved. The CDR3 has 15 amino acids. Per the germline V gene, CDR1 is SGHDT and CDR2 is YYEEEE. Trimming shortened V by 0 bases and J by 2 bases, and 10 bases separated the two germline ends. Here the CDR3 reads CASSLVLESTDTQYF. Written as DNA, the CDR3 is TGTGCCAGCAGCTTGGTTTTGGAATCCACAGATACGCAGTATTTT.

The table lists this clonotype with many counts. The rearrangement links TRBV6-1 to TRBJ2-3, with 8 bases that match TRBD2. The CDR3 totals 15 residues. Looked up from germline, CDR1 is MNHNS and CDR2 is SASEGT. The V gene end was trimmed by 6 bases and the J gene end by 0 bases; junction bases not matched to a gene: 5. CDR3 sequence: CASSISSGSTDTQYF. The CDR3 DNA follows: TGTGCCAGCAGCATATCTAGCGGGAGCACAGATACGCAGTATTTT.

This clonotype was counted at least ten times. The chain has TRBV7-2 and TRBJ2-7; perhaps TRBD2 as D (7 bases). The germline gives CDR1 SGHTA, CDR2 FQGNSA. V gave up 6 bases and J gave up 4 bases, with 13 bases separating them. The CDR3 is made up of 13 amino acids. The CDR3 nucleotides read TGTGCCAGCAGTTGGGGGGGCGCGTACGAGCAGTACTTC. It encodes CASSWGGAYEQYF.

Details on this clonotype: One base separates it from a far larger clone, so it is likely a read error. The rearrangement uses TRBV6-4 and TRBJ1-6, with 9 bases matching TRBD1. Germline V gene data show CDR1 as MRHNA and CDR2 as SNTAGT. This CDR3 comprises 16 residues. Trimming at V came to 5 bases and at J to 7 bases, leaving 9 bases not matched to a gene. The CDR3 nucleotides are TGTGCCAGCAGTAAAATCCGGGACAGGGCAAATTCACCCCTCCACTTT. Protein: CASSKIRDRANSPLHF.

Regarding this clonotype: Just one base apart from a much larger clone, this may be a read error. This chain connects TRBV18 to TRBJ2-3; 9 bases map to TRBD2. Looked up from germline, CDR1 is KGHSH and CDR2 is LQKENI. The CDR3 is made up of 15 amino acids. The V segment lost 8 bases and the J segment 4 bases; nucleotides outside the gene matches: 10. The CDR3 here is CASQDERGAADTQYF. The DNA for the CDR3 is TGTGCCAGCCAGGACGAGCGGGGGGCCGCAGATACGCAGTATTTT.

This clonotype was detected ten times or more. The chain employs TRBV12-3 or TRBV12-4 and TRBJ1-1, with D unclear. V lost 6 bases and J 5 bases, leaving 19 bases between the germline ends. The CDR3 runs to 15 residues. The CDR3 nucleotides read TGTGCCAGCAGCTCCGATCAAAGCTCTGGGACTGAAGCTTTCTTT. Translated, it gives CASSSDQSSGTEAFF.